This T cell receptor (beta chain) originates from a study of blood T cells in healthy people across ages. The CDR3 has 11 residues. The V gene lost 2 bases and the J gene lost 10 bases, with 9 bases spanning the gap. Germline assignment: CDR1 DFQATT and CDR2 SNEGSKA (reference sequence). This clonotype was counted a few times. Together with a sample-barcoded 5' primer, a J-beta primer mix was included in a second PCR lasting roughly 6 to 12 cycles. A template-switch adaptor containing 12 random nucleotides labeled each cDNA molecule. One entry per CDR3 protein results from TCRdb running MiXCR on the 5' RACE reads. In the table there are about 1.4 million distinct CDR3 sequences, approximately 59% of which are singletons.

The V call is TRBV20-1, the J call TRBJ2-1; no firm D call. Sequenced material: blood. The TCR was taken from a man aged 18-30 years in good health. This chain's CDR3 is CSARLSREQFF. CDR3 DNA sequence: TGCAGTGCTAGACTTAGCAGGGAGCAGTTCTTC.